These T cell receptor beta chains were read from a single sample in a study of blood T cell repertoires in COVID-19. Repertoires were generated with immunoSEQ multiplex PCR, while TCRdb's copy carries only in-frame clones and drops some. Among some 250,000 clones listed, about 70% were seen once. Material for sequencing was peripheral blood. These receptors came from a woman older than 75 with acute or convalescent COVID-19. The CDR3 runs from the conserved cysteine through the conserved F or W.

CDR3 protein: CASSIAGRGTYEQYF
V gene: TRBV19

CDR3 protein: CASSLEGRNTGELFF
V gene: TRBV5-1

CDR3 protein: CATSVTGDSGANVLTF
V gene: TRBV15

CDR3 protein: CSVDRDRSYGYTF
V gene: TRBV29-1

CDR3 protein: CASTRELARIETQYF
V gene: TRBV5-4

CDR3 protein: CASSRGPGQETQYF
V gene: TRBV19

CDR3 protein: CASSGTSMNTEAFF
V gene: TRBV2

CDR3 protein: CASSIQGASHSPLHF
V gene: TRBV19

CDR3 protein: CASSILSGVGYTF
V gene: TRBV19

CDR3 protein: CASSLSSGSYEQYF
V gene: TRBV5-1

CDR3 protein: CASSTGQGAYNEQFF
V gene: TRBV18

CDR3 protein: CATLDRGETQYF
V gene: TRBV10-3

CDR3 protein: CSVGHANTEAFF
V gene: TRBV29-1

CDR3 protein: CASSSSGTGELFF
V gene: TRBV5-5

CDR3 protein: CASSSWTSGYYEQYF
V gene: TRBV6-5

CDR3 protein: CASSTTSGGPYEQYF
V gene: TRBV21-1

CDR3 protein: CASSLAPTGTGNQPQHF
V gene: TRBV7-2